One and the same sample provided the 18 T cell receptor beta chains below, sequenced in a study of cytomegalovirus exposure and HLA in healthy donors. 60 Vbeta and 13 Jbeta primers were used in PCR. The assay was immunoSEQ multiplex PCR, and TCRdb's table has in-frame clones only and misses some. The table has about 180,000 clones, 70% to 90% seen once; the top ten hold 4.8%. Input material: PBMCs. The receptors originated from a girl between 5 and 17 years old in good health and CMV-seropositive.

The chain employs TRBV2 and TRBJ1-2, with unresolved D. This CDR3 has 12 amino acids. The germline CDR1 and CDR2 sequences are SNHLY and FYNNEI. The V end was cut by 6 bases, the J end by 8 bases, with 13 bases between. CDR3 protein: CASSERVYGYTF. DNA for the CDR3: TGTGCCAGCAGCGAACGGGTTTACGGCTACACCTTC. Full variable domain (outside the CDR3, taken from reference TRBV2 and TRBJ1-2): EPEVTQTPSHQVTQMGQEVILRCVPISNHLYFYWYRQILGQKVEFLVSFYNNEISEKSEIFDDQFSVERPDGSNFTLKIRSTKLEDSAMYFCASSERVYGYTFGSGTRLTVV.

In regard to this clone: In the same sample, other DNA sequences code for this CDR3. The V call is TRBV30, the J call TRBJ1-3; no clear D. The CDR3 contains 14 residues. The V gene's germline CDR1 is GTSNPN and CDR2 SVGIG (reference sequence). V lost 2 bases and J 1 base, leaving 9 bases between the germline ends. The chain's CDR3 is CAWSLGGSGNTIYF. The CDR3 DNA follows: TGTGCCTGGAGTCTGGGAGGATCTGGAAACACCATATATTTT.

The chain uses TRBV5-1 and TRBJ1-1; 7 nucleotides line up with TRBD1. This CDR3 comprises 14 residues. J gave up 4 bases and V 5 bases, and 8 bases lay outside the gene matches. CDR1 and CDR2 from the germline V gene are SGHRS and YFSETQ. CDR3 residues: CASRGDSLSTEAFF. The CDR3 DNA reads TGCGCCAGCAGGGGGGACAGCCTGAGCACTGAAGCTTTCTTT.

The chain recombines TRBV23-1 with TRBJ1-5; D perhaps matches TRBD1 (6 bases). TRBV23-1 falls under the ORF class, with uncertain function. The ends were cut back, 0 bases at V and 5 bases at J, with 23 bases in the middle. The length of the CDR3 is 19 residues. In DNA, the CDR3 is TGCGCCAGCAGTCAATCGAATCCGGACAGTCCTTTTACTTATCAGCCCCAGCATTTT. This gives the protein CASSQSNPDSPFTYQPQHF.

DNA for the CDR3: TGCAAGGCACCTCTAGCGGGGGGTTACAATGAGCAGTTCTTC. It yields the protein CKAPLAGGYNEQFF. V and J are TRBV29-1 and TRBJ2-1, with 11 bases lining up with TRBD2. The CDR3 is 14 residues long. Germline CDR1 is SQVTM and CDR2 is ANQGSEA.

CDR3 DNA sequence: TGTGCCTGGATGGCAGGGATCTTATGGGACACTGAAGCTTTCTTT. Its protein is CAWMAGILWDTEAFF. The chain couples TRBV30 to TRBJ1-1, with D possibly being TRBD1 (5 bases). The CDR3 has 15 amino acids. Germline loops: CDR1 GTSNPN, CDR2 SVGIG (reference sequence). V was shortened by 4 bases and J by 3 bases, with 18 bases between the two germline ends.

The DNA of the CDR3 is TGTGCCAGCAGCCAACAGGGGGCGCGGAACACTGAAGCTTTCTTT. Residues: CASSQQGARNTEAFF. The chain links TRBV5-6 to TRBJ1-1, with TRBD1 identical over 9 bases. V shed 4 bases, J shed 1 base, and the junction held 5 bases outside the gene matches. The germline gives CDR1 SGHDT, CDR2 YYEEEE. There are 15 residues in the CDR3.

V is TRBV19 and J is TRBJ2-1, with 7 positions matching TRBD2. Looked up from germline, CDR1 is LNHDA and CDR2 is SQIVND (reference sequence). This CDR3 comprises 13 residues. V was pared by 6 bases and J by 6 bases, with 5 bases of the junction left unmatched. Here the CDR3 DNA reads TGTGCCAGTAGGGGGGGACTATTCAATGAGCAGTTCTTC. Protein: CASRGGLFNEQFF.

The rearrangement joins TRBV11-3 to TRBJ1-1, with D possibly matching TRBD1 (6 bases). In germline, CDR1 is SGHNT, CDR2 YENEEA. CDR3 size: 14 residues. The ends were cut back, 5 bases at V and 5 bases at J, with 15 bases in the middle. CDR3 protein: CASSHTGSRTEAFF. The CDR3 bases are TGTGCCAGCAGCCACACAGGGAGCCGGACTGAAGCTTTCTTT.

The chain is built from TRBV5-1 and TRBJ2-5, with 7 nucleotides matching TRBD2. The germline CDR1 and CDR2 sequences are SGHRS and YFSETQ. This CDR3 spans 14 amino acids. V trimming: 2 bases; J trimming: 5 bases; junction bases outside the gene matches: 6. CDR3 sequence: CASSLAGTEETQYF. The CDR3 DNA sequence: TGCGCCAGCAGCTTAGCGGGGACGGAGGAGACCCAGTACTTC. Based on the CDR3 plus reference TRBV5-1 and TRBJ2-5, the full variable domain is KAGVTQTPRYLIKTRGQQVTLSCSPISGHRSVSWYQQTPGQGLQFLFEYFSETQRNKGNFPGRFSGRQFSNSRSEMNVSTLELGDSALYLCASSLAGTEETQYFGPGTRLLVL.

The V gene is TRBV5-4, the J gene TRBJ2-3; D is uncertain. This CDR3 contains 14 residues. In germline, CDR1 is SGHNT, CDR2 YYREEE (reference sequence). V dropped 2 bases and J dropped 4 bases, with 11 bases sitting between them. The CDR3 protein is CASSFSTLADTQYF. The CDR3 bases are TGTGCCAGCAGCTTCTCTACGCTCGCAGATACGCAGTATTTT.

The chain is built from TRBV5-1 and TRBJ2-1; 8 nucleotides agree with TRBD2. Germline CDR1 SGHRS, CDR2 YFSETQ. The CDR3 is 18 amino acids. J gave up 5 bases and V 0 bases, and 13 bases lay outside the gene matches. CDR3 amino acids: CASSLVPREAGGHNEQFF. The CDR3 coding sequence is TGCGCCAGCAGCTTGGTACCGCGGGAGGCGGGGGGTCACAATGAGCAGTTCTTC.

The chain joins TRBV5-1 to TRBJ2-3; D possibly corresponds to TRBD2 (5 bases). The CDR3 spans 13 residues. Germline V gives CDR1 SGHRS, CDR2 YFSETQ. The V end was cut by 3 bases, the J end by 5 bases, with 10 bases between. The chain's CDR3 is CASSSLGRDTQYF. CDR3 coding DNA: TGCGCCAGCAGCTCACTGGGGAGAGATACGCAGTATTTT.

The chain is built from TRBV7-9 and TRBJ2-1; 9 bases are a match to TRBD1. V trimming: 2 bases; J trimming: 6 bases; junction bases outside the gene matches: 8. The CDR3 covers 16 residues. Germline CDR1 and CDR2: SEHNR and FQNEAQ (reference sequence). The CDR3 region is CASSLSPGTGSNEQFF. In DNA, the CDR3 is TGTGCCAGCAGCTTATCCCCCGGGACAGGGTCCAATGAGCAGTTCTTC.

The DNA for the CDR3 is TGCGCCAGCAATGGACCCAGGACACAGGGGACTAGCAATCAGCCCCAGCATTTT. This sequence encodes CASNGPRTQGTSNQPQHF. The chain combines TRBV5-1 with TRBJ1-5, with 7 bases identical to TRBD1. This CDR3 is 18 amino acids long. Germline trimming cut 6 bases from V and 0 bases from J; bases unmatched to any gene: 15. The germline CDR1 and CDR2 sequences are SGHRS and YFSETQ.

This clone was seen once. The J gene is TRBJ1-1, the V gene TRBV5-5, with 8 bases fitting TRBD1. Losses at the gene ends were 4 bases for V and 1 base for J; bases not matched to a gene: 6. This CDR3 is built from 15 residues. The germline V gene encodes CDR1 SGHKS and CDR2 YYEKEE (reference sequence). The CDR3 is CASSADRVANTEAFF. The CDR3 DNA sequence: TGTGCCAGCAGCGCGGACAGGGTGGCGAACACTGAAGCTTTCTTT.

V gene TRBV5-1 combines with J gene TRBJ2-1, with 7 bases that match TRBD1. V lost 9 bases to trimming and J lost 0 bases; unmatched junction nucleotides: 6. Germline values: CDR1 SGHRS, CDR2 YFSETQ. The CDR3 has 14 residues. The CDR3 sequence: CANHPGGSYNEQFF. The DNA for the CDR3 is TGCGCCAACCACCCAGGGGGCTCCTACAATGAGCAGTTCTTC.

This chain uses TRBV5-1 with TRBJ1-1, with 7 bases aligning to TRBD1. In germline, CDR1 is SGHRS, CDR2 YFSETQ. CDR3 length: 14 residues. V dropped 1 base and J dropped 4; count of bases not matched to a gene: 4. The CDR3 protein is CASSLRGPGTEAFF. As DNA, the CDR3 is TGCGCCAGCAGCTTGAGGGGGCCAGGCACTGAAGCTTTCTTT.